The 27 T cell receptor beta chains presented below share a single source sample, sequenced in a study of blood T cell repertoires in COVID-19. TCRdb's table, derived via immunoSEQ multiplex PCR, lists solely in-frame clones and lacks some. This sample has roughly 290,000 clones, with approximately 83% found just once. Specimen: PBMCs or T cells enriched from blood (not recorded which). These receptors came from a man between 25 and 39 years old who had recovered from COVID-19.

The genes are TRBV6-5 and TRBJ2-7, with 8 bases identical to TRBD2. Germline assignment: CDR1 MNHEY and CDR2 SVGAGI. The J segment lost 4 bases and the V segment lost 6 bases, leaving 5 bases of the junction unmatched. This CDR3 contains 13 residues. This CDR3 reads CASRTVAGYEQYF. CDR3 DNA sequence: TGTGCCAGCAGGACCGTAGCGGGATACGAGCAGTACTTC.

The chain combines TRBV19 with TRBJ2-2, with D unresolved. The V gene lost 6 bases and the J gene lost 5 bases, with 13 bases spanning the gap. The CDR3 consists of 14 residues. The germline V gene has CDR1 LNHDA and CDR2 SQIVND (reference sequence). For the CDR3, the DNA is TGTGCCAGTAGGCGGCCGGAGTATACCGGGGAGCTGTTTTTT. Translating it yields CASRRPEYTGELFF. The full variable domain, with the rest looked up from reference TRBV19 and TRBJ2-2, is DGGITQSPKYLFRKEGQNVTLSCEQNLNHDAMYWYRQDPGQGLRLIYYSQIVNDFQKGDIAEGYSVSREKKESFPLTVTSAQKNPTAFYLCASRRPEYTGELFFGEGSRLTVL.

The rearrangement links TRBV27 to TRBJ1-1, with 9 bases fitting TRBD1. Germline assignment: CDR1 MNHEY and CDR2 SMNVEV (reference sequence). The CDR3 covers 15 residues. J lost 0 bases, V lost 7 bases, and 6 bases had no gene match. The CDR3 sequence: CASNKDRGLNTEAFF. The CDR3 nucleotides are TGTGCCAGCAACAAGGACAGGGGATTGAACACTGAAGCTTTCTTT.

The J gene is TRBJ1-1, the V gene TRBV29-1, with D perhaps matching TRBD1 (5 bases). The germline V and J ends were trimmed by 7 bases and 0 bases, with 21 bases remaining between them. The germline V gene has CDR1 SQVTM and CDR2 ANQGSEA. The CDR3 sequence is 16 residues long. The CDR3 protein is CSADPGSRGMNTEAFF. As DNA, the CDR3 is TGCAGCGCCGATCCGGGGTCACGGGGGATGAACACTGAAGCTTTCTTT.

The CDR3, as DNA: TGCGCCAGCAGCAGCCGGGACAGTCCAAACATTCAGTACTTC. It encodes CASSSRDSPNIQYF. The chain links TRBV5-1 to TRBJ2-4; 7 nucleotides agree with TRBD1. Germline V gene lookup returns CDR1 SGHRS and CDR2 YFSETQ. Trimming at V came to 4 bases and at J to 6 bases, leaving 7 bases not matched to a gene. The CDR3 spans 14 residues.

The chain carries TRBV23-1 and TRBJ2-5, with D possibly being TRBD1 (6 bases). TRBV23-1 is treated as an ORF (open reading frame) with a function not yet certain. The CDR3 totals 15 residues. V lost 0 bases to trimming and J lost 1 base, with 9 bases between them. CDR3: CASSQSNRVQETQYF. The DNA for the CDR3 is TGCGCCAGCAGTCAATCGAACAGGGTCCAAGAGACCCAGTACTTC.

V usage is TRBV7-2 and J usage is TRBJ2-1; the match to TRBD2 covers 10 bases. Germline loops: CDR1 SGHTA, CDR2 FQGNSA. The CDR3 has 16 residues. V dropped 2 bases and J dropped 6; count of bases not matched to a gene: 7. In nucleotides, the CDR3 is TGTGCCAGCAGCTTAAGCGCAGCGGGGGGGCTCAATGAGCAGTTCTTC. Encoded protein: CASSLSAAGGLNEQFF.

This clone was detected a few times. This CDR3 is CATSRQTGGGEKLFF. CDR3 coding DNA: TGTGCCACCAGCAGGCAGACAGGGGGGGGTGAAAAACTGTTTTTT. The V gene is TRBV15, the J gene TRBJ1-4, with 9 positions matching TRBD1. The ends lost 3 bases at V and 7 bases at J; junction bases unmatched: 6. Germline V lookup: CDR1 LNHNV, CDR2 YYDKDF (reference sequence). The CDR3 sequence is 15 residues long.

The chain uses TRBV3-1 (or the pseudogene TRBV3-2) and TRBJ1-1; no clear D. Trimming shortened V by 4 bases and J by 11 bases, and 14 bases separated the two germline ends. This CDR3 region has 12 residues. Germline-derived CDR1 and CDR2 are LGHDT and YNNKEL (reference sequence). CDR3: CASSRYHEEAFF. The CDR3 DNA follows: TGTGCCAGCAGCCGTTACCATGAGGAGGCTTTCTTT.

V is TRBV10-2 and J is TRBJ2-7; D possibly corresponds to TRBD1 (5 bases). CDR1 WSHSY and CDR2 SAAADI come from the germline V gene. The CDR3 length is 15 residues. Trimming took off 0 bases at V and 2 bases at J, with 11 bases between the two ends. CDR3: CASSESRQPPYEQYF. The CDR3 coding sequence is TGCGCCAGCAGTGAGTCCCGACAGCCTCCCTACGAGCAGTACTTC.

J is TRBJ2-2 and V is TRBV19; D is unclear. CDR1 is LNHDA and CDR2 is SQIVND in the germline V gene (reference sequence). This CDR3 contains 11 residues. Trimming removed 5 bases at V and 7 bases at J, with 5 bases between. The chain's CDR3 is CASSRGGELFF. CDR3 DNA sequence: TGTGCCAGTAGTCGAGGCGGGGAGCTGTTTTTT.

The rearrangement uses TRBV5-6 and TRBJ2-1; a possible D gene is TRBD1 (6 bases). This CDR3 has 14 residues. The germline V gene has CDR1 SGHDT and CDR2 YYEEEE. Trimming removed 1 base from V and 4 bases from J, with 9 bases in between. This chain's CDR3 is CASSLSGQYNEQFF. The CDR3, as DNA: TGTGCCAGCAGCTTGTCTGGACAGTACAATGAGCAGTTCTTC.

J is TRBJ1-6 and V is TRBV27, with no clear D. The length of the CDR3 is 14 residues. V was trimmed by 6 bases and J by 7 bases, leaving 13 bases between them. Germline V CDR1 and CDR2: MNHEY, SMNVEV (reference sequence). Here the CDR3 DNA reads TGTGCCAGCAGACCGATTCCAGGCAATTCACCCCTCCACTTT. It specifies CASRPIPGNSPLHF.

The chain joins TRBV5-1 to TRBJ1-1; 7 bases map to TRBD1. V was clipped by 4 bases and J by 2 bases; unmatched bases: 8. The germline V gene encodes CDR1 SGHRS and CDR2 YFSETQ. There are 15 residues in the CDR3. The CDR3 protein is CASSPGDSFNTEAFF. Here the CDR3 DNA reads TGCGCCAGCAGCCCGGGGGACAGTTTTAACACTGAAGCTTTCTTT.

This clone showed up just once. The chain links TRBV6-5 to TRBJ1-3, with D possibly being TRBD1 (5 bases). CDR1 and CDR2 (germline): MNHEY, SVGAGI. V lost 5 bases and J lost 3, with 11 bases in between. CDR3 length: 14 residues. CDR3 region: CASSLRDFGNTIYF. CDR3 nucleotides: TGTGCCAGCAGTCTCAGGGATTTTGGAAACACCATATATTTT.

The V call is TRBV19, the J call TRBJ2-1; the match to TRBD2 covers 11 bases. Unmatched junction bases numbered 14, after V lost 0 bases and J lost 10 bases. CDR1 is LNHDA, CDR2 SQIVND, per germline (reference sequence). The CDR3 loop spans 18 amino acids. For the CDR3, the DNA is TGTGCCAGTAGTATAGATCGGGCTTGGGCTAGCGGGGGGCGGGAGCAGTTCTTC. This translates into CASSIDRAWASGGREQFF.

Concerning this clone itself: At one end, the junction sequence differs from germline, possibly due to a read error. The V and J genes are TRBV12-3 or TRBV12-4 and TRBJ1-1; tentative D call: TRBD1 (6 bases). The CDR3 sequence is 11 residues long. The CDR3 DNA is TGTGCCAGCAGTTTTAACAGGCAGGGGACGTTC. Residues: CASSFNRQGTF.

The chain combines TRBV10-3 with TRBJ1-2; a weak D match, TRBD1 (5 bases). The germline V and J ends were trimmed by 4 bases and 2 bases, with 14 bases remaining between them. This CDR3 region has 15 residues. The V gene's germline CDR1 is ENHRY and CDR2 SYGVKD. DNA of the CDR3: TGTGCCATCAGTGGCGGGAGGGGAACCAACTATGGCTACACCTTC. Its translation is CAISGGRGTNYGYTF.

Note on this clone: Its ends do not fully match the called genes, so a read error is possible. The V call is TRBV7-3, the J call TRBJ1-2; D gene uncertain. CDR1 is SGHTA and CDR2 is FQGTGA in the germline V gene. CDR3 length equals 11 residues. The CDR3 sequence is CASRYEGTGSF. The DNA for the CDR3 is TGTGCCAGCAGGTACGAGGGCACGGGGTCCTTC.

This chain joins TRBV11-2 and TRBJ1-1; 8 bases are shared with TRBD1. There are 15 residues in the CDR3. Germline V gene data show CDR1 as SGHAT and CDR2 as FQNNGV. V lost 5 bases to trimming and J lost 6 bases; unmatched junction nucleotides: 11. CDR3 protein: CASSLLQGDGAEAFF. Here the CDR3 DNA reads TGTGCCAGCAGCCTCTTACAGGGGGACGGTGCTGAAGCTTTCTTT.

The V and J genes are TRBV30 and TRBJ1-1; 9 positions match TRBD1. The CDR3 extends over 13 amino acids. Looked up from germline, CDR1 is GTSNPN and CDR2 is SVGIG (reference sequence). J lost 1 base, V lost 8 bases, and 5 bases had no gene match. CDR3 DNA sequence: TGTGCCCAAGACAGGGGGGCGAACACTGAAGCTTTCTTT. The encoded protein is CAQDRGANTEAFF. Combining the CDR3 with reference TRBV30 and TRBJ1-1 gives the whole variable domain SQTIHQWPATLVQPVGSPLSLECTVEGTSNPNLYWYRQAAGRGLQLLFYSVGIGQISSEVPQNLSASRPQDRQFILSSKKLLLSDSGFYLCAQDRGANTEAFFGQGTRLTVV.

This clone was observed a handful of times. This sequence joins TRBV9 and TRBJ2-1, with 14 bases matching TRBD2. This CDR3 has 20 residues. V was pared by 0 bases and J by 4 bases, with 12 bases of the junction left unmatched. Germline-derived CDR1 and CDR2 are SGDLS and YYNGEE. The CDR3 loop reads CASSVVPGLAGVIQYNEQFF. The CDR3 DNA sequence: TGTGCCAGCAGCGTAGTTCCGGGACTAGCGGGGGTGATACAATACAATGAGCAGTTCTTC.

The sample holds one count of this clone. The rearrangement joins TRBV5-1 to TRBJ1-1; D remains ambiguous. The length of the CDR3 is 13 residues. Trimming took off 1 base at V and 0 bases at J, with 4 bases between the two ends. The V gene's germline CDR1 is SGHRS and CDR2 YFSETQ. This chain's CDR3 is CASSLSMNTEAFF. CDR3 nucleotide sequence: TGCGCCAGCAGCTTGTCCATGAACACTGAAGCTTTCTTT.

The rearrangement links TRBV18 to TRBJ1-5; D is ambiguous. Germline-derived CDR1 and CDR2 are KGHSH and LQKENI. This CDR3 comprises 15 residues. The ends were cut back, 0 bases at V and 7 bases at J, with 13 bases in the middle. The CDR3 is CASSPPEEGGQPQHF. Here the CDR3 DNA reads TGTGCCAGCTCACCACCTGAAGAGGGTGGGCAGCCCCAGCATTTT. Supplemented by reference TRBV18 and TRBJ1-5, the full variable domain reads NAGVMQNPRHLVRRRGQEARLRCSPMKGHSHVYWYRQLPEEGLKFMVYLQKENIIDESGMPKERFSAEFPKEGPSILRIQQVVRGDSAAYFCASSPPEEGGQPQHFGDGTRLSIL.

The V call is TRBV18, the J call TRBJ1-5, with D possibly matching TRBD1 (5 bases). This CDR3 comprises 15 residues. Germline CDR1 and CDR2: KGHSH and LQKENI. V was shortened by 1 base and J by 7 bases, with 14 bases between the two germline ends. The CDR3 spells CASSPQQGLGQPQHF. Here the CDR3 DNA reads TGTGCCAGCTCACCACAGCAGGGCCTCGGGCAGCCCCAGCATTTT.

J is TRBJ1-5 and V is TRBV19; D ambiguous. V was trimmed by 5 bases and J by 3 bases, leaving 11 bases between them. The CDR3 consists of 14 residues. The germline V gene has CDR1 LNHDA and CDR2 SQIVND (reference sequence). The CDR3 nucleotides read TGTGCCAGTAGTTCGGGGAGTCCCAATCAGCCCCAGCATTTT. Protein sequence: CASSSGSPNQPQHF.

This clone was observed once. V is TRBV11-2 and J is TRBJ1-6; D call uncertain. CDR1 SGHAT and CDR2 FQNNGV come from the germline V gene. Trimming removed 4 bases at V and 5 bases at J, with 6 bases between. This CDR3 has 13 residues. Written as DNA, the CDR3 is TGTGCCAGCAGCTCCCCAAATAATTCACCCCTCCACTTT. Its translation: CASSSPNNSPLHF.